A selection of T cell receptor beta chains follows, all from one sample in a study of blood T cell dynamics during melanoma immunotherapy. Here immunoSEQ multiplex PCR was the method, and the copy in TCRdb shows in-frame clones only, minus some. The repertoire has about 7,300 clones, over 65% of them found once; the top ten carry around 13%. Sequenced here: blood, sampled from a patient treated with checkpoint blockade. The receptors stem from a human donor with melanoma. Each CDR3 is given with its conserved first and last residue. Each record gives: D gene, V gene, clone size, J gene, CDR3 DNA, CDR3 protein. The D gene is left open where the match is weak. Not all rows give a size; the values are once, few, many and, for expanded clones, a class.

d_gene: TRBD1; v_gene: TRBV6-6; abundance: .; j_gene: TRBJ2-5; CDR3nt: TGTGCCAGCATTCGTGACAGGGGAGCAAGGGAGACCCAGTACTTC; CDR3aa: CASIRDRGARETQYF
d_gene: .; v_gene: TRBV7-9; abundance: .; j_gene: TRBJ1-2; CDR3nt: TGTGCCAGCAGCTCTGGTGGTGGCTACACCTTC; CDR3aa: CASSSGGGYTF
d_gene: TRBD2; v_gene: TRBV4-2; abundance: .; j_gene: TRBJ2-5; CDR3nt: TGTGCCAGCGCACGGACTAGCGGGCGCCAAGAGACCCAGTACTTC; CDR3aa: CASARTSGRQETQYF
d_gene: TRBD1; v_gene: TRBV30; abundance: .; j_gene: TRBJ1-3; CDR3nt: TGTGCCTGGAGTAAGGACAGGGCTGGAAACACCATATATTTT; CDR3aa: CAWSKDRAGNTIYF
d_gene: .; v_gene: TRBV6-6; abundance: .; j_gene: TRBJ2-1; CDR3nt: TGTGCCAGCAGTTACTCAGGCAGCTACAATGAGCAGTTCTTC; CDR3aa: CASSYSGSYNEQFF
d_gene: .; v_gene: TRBV29-1; abundance: .; j_gene: TRBJ2-7; CDR3nt: TGCAGCGTTGAAGATCGTTCCAGGGGCTCCTACGAGCAGTACTTC; CDR3aa: CSVEDRSRGSYEQYF
d_gene: TRBD2; v_gene: TRBV19; abundance: .; j_gene: TRBJ2-3; CDR3nt: TGTGCCAGTAGTAGGGGACTAGCGCCTAGCACAGATACGCAGTATTTT; CDR3aa: CASSRGLAPSTDTQYF
d_gene: TRBD1; v_gene: TRBV7-8; abundance: .; j_gene: TRBJ2-7; CDR3nt: TGTGCCAGCAGCTCAGCCTTGGGACAGGGGGTATACGAGCAGTACTTC; CDR3aa: CASSSALGQGVYEQYF
d_gene: TRBD2; v_gene: TRBV5-6; abundance: .; j_gene: TRBJ2-5; CDR3nt: TGTGCCAGCAGCTCTGCCCGAGGGCTAGCGGGGGAGACCCAGTACTTC; CDR3aa: CASSSARGLAGETQYF
d_gene: TRBD2; v_gene: TRBV27; abundance: few; j_gene: TRBJ2-1; CDR3nt: TGTGCCAGCAGTTCCAGTCGGGGGGGTCTCTACAATGAGCAGTTCTTC; CDR3aa: CASSSSRGGLYNEQFF
d_gene: TRBD2; v_gene: TRBV7-6; abundance: .; j_gene: TRBJ2-3; CDR3nt: TGTGCCAGCAGCTTAGGGGTGAGGGCCAGCGGGGGGACCACAGATACGCAGTATTTT; CDR3aa: CASSLGVRASGGTTDTQYF
d_gene: .; v_gene: TRBV11-3; abundance: once; j_gene: TRBJ1-2; CDR3nt: TGTGCCAGCAGCTTAGAACTTGCGGGCGTCTATGGCTACACCTTC; CDR3aa: CASSLELAGVYGYTF
d_gene: .; v_gene: TRBV7-9; abundance: few; j_gene: TRBJ2-2; CDR3nt: TGTGCCAGCAGCCCAAAGGGGCCTTACACCGGGGAGCTGTTTTTT; CDR3aa: CASSPKGPYTGELFF
d_gene: .; v_gene: TRBV6-8; abundance: .; j_gene: TRBJ2-2; CDR3nt: TGTGCCAGCAGTTACCCCGGGGAGCTGTTTTTT; CDR3aa: CASSYPGELFF
d_gene: .; v_gene: TRBV14; abundance: .; j_gene: TRBJ2-5; CDR3nt: TGTGCCAGCAGCCAAGTCGGCAGGGGGGTAAGAGAGACCCAGTACTTC; CDR3aa: CASSQVGRGVRETQYF
d_gene: .; v_gene: TRBV19; abundance: .; j_gene: TRBJ1-1; CDR3nt: TGTGCCAGTAGTATAGATGGGGGGAACACTGAAGCTTTCTTT; CDR3aa: CASSIDGGNTEAFF
d_gene: TRBD2; v_gene: TRBV11-2; abundance: .; j_gene: TRBJ2-3; CDR3nt: TGTGCCAGCAGCTTCTCAAGCGGGGGGGCTTTGGATACGCAGTATTTT; CDR3aa: CASSFSSGGALDTQYF
d_gene: .; v_gene: TRBV28; abundance: .; j_gene: TRBJ1-2; CDR3nt: TGTGCCAGCAACGTAAACCAGGTCTATGGCTACACCTTC; CDR3aa: CASNVNQVYGYTF
d_gene: .; v_gene: TRBV4-1; abundance: few; j_gene: TRBJ1-4; CDR3nt: TGCGCCAGCAGCCAGAGCTATGAAAAACTGTTTTTT; CDR3aa: CASSQSYEKLFF
d_gene: TRBD2; v_gene: TRBV7-6; abundance: .; j_gene: TRBJ2-5; CDR3nt: TGTGCCAGCAGCCAACGGGACCGGGGGGGGACCCAGTACTTC; CDR3aa: CASSQRDRGGTQYF
d_gene: TRBD1; v_gene: TRBV25-1; abundance: .; j_gene: TRBJ1-2; CDR3nt: TGTGCCAGCAGTGTCGCCGGGACAGCTTTCTATGGCTACACCTTC; CDR3aa: CASSVAGTAFYGYTF
d_gene: .; v_gene: TRBV5-8; abundance: once; j_gene: TRBJ2-1; CDR3nt: TGTGCCAGCAGCTTGAGGGGGGCGGTCTACAATGAGCAGTTCTTC; CDR3aa: CASSLRGAVYNEQFF